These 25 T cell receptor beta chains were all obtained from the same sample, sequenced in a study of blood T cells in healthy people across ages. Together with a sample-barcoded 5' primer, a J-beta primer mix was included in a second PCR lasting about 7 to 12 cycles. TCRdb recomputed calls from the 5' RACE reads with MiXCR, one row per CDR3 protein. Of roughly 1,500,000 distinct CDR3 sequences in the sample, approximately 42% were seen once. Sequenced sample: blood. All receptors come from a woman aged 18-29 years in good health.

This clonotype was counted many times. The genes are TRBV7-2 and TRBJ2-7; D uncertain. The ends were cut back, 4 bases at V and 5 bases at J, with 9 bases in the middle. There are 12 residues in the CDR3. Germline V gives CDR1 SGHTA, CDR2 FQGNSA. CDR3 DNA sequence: TGTGCCAGCAGCTCCCCGGGCCACGAGCAGTACTTC. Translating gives CASSSPGHEQYF.

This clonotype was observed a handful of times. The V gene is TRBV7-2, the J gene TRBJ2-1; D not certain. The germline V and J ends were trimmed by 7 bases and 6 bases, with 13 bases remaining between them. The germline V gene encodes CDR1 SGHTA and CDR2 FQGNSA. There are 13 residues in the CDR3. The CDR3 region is CASTLQSPNEQFF. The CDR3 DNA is TGTGCCAGCACCCTCCAGTCCCCCAATGAGCAGTTCTTC.

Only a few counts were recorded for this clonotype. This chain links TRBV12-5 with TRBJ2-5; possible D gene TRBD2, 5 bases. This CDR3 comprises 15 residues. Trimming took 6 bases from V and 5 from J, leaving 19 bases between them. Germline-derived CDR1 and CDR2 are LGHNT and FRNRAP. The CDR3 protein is CASGKNDYPLETQYF. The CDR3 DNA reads TGTGCTAGTGGGAAAAACGACTACCCCCTCGAGACCCAGTACTTC.

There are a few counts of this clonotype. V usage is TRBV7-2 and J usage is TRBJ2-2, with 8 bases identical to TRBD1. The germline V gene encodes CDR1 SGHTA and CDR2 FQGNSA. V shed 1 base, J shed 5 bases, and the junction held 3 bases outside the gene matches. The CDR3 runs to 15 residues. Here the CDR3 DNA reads TGTGCCAGCAGCTTAGGCGGACAGGGAACCGGGGAGCTGTTTTTT. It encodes CASSLGGQGTGELFF. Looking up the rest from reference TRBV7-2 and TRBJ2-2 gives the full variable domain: GAGVSQSPSNKVTEKGKDVELRCDPISGHTALYWYRQSLGQGLEFLIYFQGNSAPDKSGLPSDRFSAERTGGSVSTLTIQRTQQEDSAVYLCASSLGGQGTGELFFGEGSRLTVL.

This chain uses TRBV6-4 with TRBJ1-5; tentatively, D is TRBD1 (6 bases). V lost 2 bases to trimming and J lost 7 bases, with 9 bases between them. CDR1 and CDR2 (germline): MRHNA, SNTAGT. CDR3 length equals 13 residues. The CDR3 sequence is CASSDEGGQPQHF. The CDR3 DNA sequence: TGTGCCAGCAGTGACGAGGGGGGACAGCCCCAGCATTTT.

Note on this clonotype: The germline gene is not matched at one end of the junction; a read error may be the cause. The CDR3 spells CVSSILAGANNEQFF. CDR3 DNA: TGCGTCAGCAGCATACTAGCGGGGGCCAACAATGAGCAGTTCTTC. The gene calls are TRBV5-1 and TRBJ2-1; 11 nucleotides line up with TRBD2. CDR3 size: 15 residues. Germline V gene data show CDR1 as SGHRS and CDR2 as YFSETQ.

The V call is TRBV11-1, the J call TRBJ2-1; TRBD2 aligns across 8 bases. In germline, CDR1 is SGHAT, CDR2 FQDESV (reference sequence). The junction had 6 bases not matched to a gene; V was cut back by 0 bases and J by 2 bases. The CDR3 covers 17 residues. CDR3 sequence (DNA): TGTGCCAGCAGCTTAGCGCGGGGGGACACGGCCTACAATGAGCAGTTCTTC. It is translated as CASSLARGDTAYNEQFF.

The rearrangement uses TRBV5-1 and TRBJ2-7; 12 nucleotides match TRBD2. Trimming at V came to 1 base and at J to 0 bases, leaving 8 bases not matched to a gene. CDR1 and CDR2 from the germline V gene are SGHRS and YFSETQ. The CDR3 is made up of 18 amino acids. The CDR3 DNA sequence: TGCGCCAGCAGCTTGTTTCTAGCGGGGGGGGCTAACTCCTACGAGCAGTACTTC. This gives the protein CASSLFLAGGANSYEQYF.

The CDR3: CASSFLYLGSQPQHF. In nucleotides, the CDR3 is TGTGCCAGCAGCTTTCTTTACCTAGGCAGTCAGCCCCAGCATTTT. The genes are TRBV7-9 and TRBJ1-5, with no clear D. Germline-derived CDR1 and CDR2 are SEHNR and FQNEAQ (reference sequence). V was trimmed by 3 bases and J by 6 bases, leaving 15 bases between them. The CDR3 length is 15 residues. The variable domain in full, completed from reference TRBV7-9 and TRBJ1-5, reads DTGVSQNPRHKITKRGQNVTFRCDPISEHNRLYWYRQTLGQGPEFLTYFQNEAQLEKSRLLSDRFSAERPKGSFSTLEIQRTEQGDSAMYLCASSFLYLGSQPQHFGDGTRLSIL.

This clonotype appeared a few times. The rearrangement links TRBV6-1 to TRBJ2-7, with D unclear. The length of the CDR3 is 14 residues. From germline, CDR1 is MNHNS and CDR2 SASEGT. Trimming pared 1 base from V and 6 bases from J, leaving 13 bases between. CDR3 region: CASSEVISVLEQYF. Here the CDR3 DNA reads TGTGCCAGCAGTGAAGTAATCTCGGTCCTCGAGCAGTACTTC.

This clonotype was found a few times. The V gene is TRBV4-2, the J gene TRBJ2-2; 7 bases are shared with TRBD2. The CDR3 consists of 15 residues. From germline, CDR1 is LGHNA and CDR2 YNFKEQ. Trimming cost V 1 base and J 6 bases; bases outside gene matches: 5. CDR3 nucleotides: TGTGCCAGCAGCCAAGCGGGGGGAGGGGCCGGGGAGCTGTTTTTT. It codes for CASSQAGGGAGELFF.

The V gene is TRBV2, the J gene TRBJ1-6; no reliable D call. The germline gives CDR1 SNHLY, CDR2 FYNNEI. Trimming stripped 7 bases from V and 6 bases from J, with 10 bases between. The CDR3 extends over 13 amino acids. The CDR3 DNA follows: TGTGCCAGCATGATCGGTACTAATTCACCCCTCCACTTT. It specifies CASMIGTNSPLHF.

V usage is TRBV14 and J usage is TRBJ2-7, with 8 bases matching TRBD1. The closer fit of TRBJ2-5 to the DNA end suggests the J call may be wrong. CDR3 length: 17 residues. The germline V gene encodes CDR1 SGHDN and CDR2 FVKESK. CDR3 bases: TGTGCCAGCAGCCAAGATCGAGGCAGGGGGCTCGGTGAGACCCAGTACTTC. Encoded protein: CASSQDRGRGLGETQYF.

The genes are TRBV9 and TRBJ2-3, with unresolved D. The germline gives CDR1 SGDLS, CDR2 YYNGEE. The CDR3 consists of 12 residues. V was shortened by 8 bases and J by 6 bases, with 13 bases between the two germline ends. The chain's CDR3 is CASDPAADTQYF. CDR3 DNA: TGTGCCAGTGATCCGGCGGCGGATACGCAGTATTTT.

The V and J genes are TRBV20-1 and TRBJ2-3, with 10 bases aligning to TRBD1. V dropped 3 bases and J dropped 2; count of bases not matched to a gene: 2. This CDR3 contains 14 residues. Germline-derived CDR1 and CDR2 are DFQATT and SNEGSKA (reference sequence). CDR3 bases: TGCAGTGCTAGCGGGACAGGGGCCACAGATACGCAGTATTTT. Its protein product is CSASGTGATDTQYF.

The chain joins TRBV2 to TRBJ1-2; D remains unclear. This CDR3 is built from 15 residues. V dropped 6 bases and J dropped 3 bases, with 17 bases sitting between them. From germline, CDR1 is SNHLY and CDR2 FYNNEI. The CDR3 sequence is CASRFPVRGDYGYTF. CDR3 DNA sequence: TGTGCCAGCAGATTTCCCGTCCGGGGAGACTATGGCTACACCTTC. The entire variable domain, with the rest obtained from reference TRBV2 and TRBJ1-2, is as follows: EPEVTQTPSHQVTQMGQEVILRCVPISNHLYFYWYRQILGQKVEFLVSFYNNEISEKSEIFDDQFSVERPDGSNFTLKIRSTKLEDSAMYFCASRFPVRGDYGYTFGSGTRLTVV.

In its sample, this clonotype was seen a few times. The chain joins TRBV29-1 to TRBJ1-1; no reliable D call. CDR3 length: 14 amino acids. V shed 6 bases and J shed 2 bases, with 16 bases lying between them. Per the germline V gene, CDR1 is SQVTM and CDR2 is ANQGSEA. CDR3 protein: CSVVGLDRNTEAFF. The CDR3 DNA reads TGCAGCGTGGTCGGACTGGACCGAAACACTGAAGCTTTCTTT.

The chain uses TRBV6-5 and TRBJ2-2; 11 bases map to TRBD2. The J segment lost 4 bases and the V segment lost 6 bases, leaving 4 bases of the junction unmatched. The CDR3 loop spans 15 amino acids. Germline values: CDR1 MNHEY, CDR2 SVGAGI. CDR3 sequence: CASRGSGGATGELFF. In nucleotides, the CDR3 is TGTGCCAGCAGGGGTAGCGGGGGGGCCACCGGGGAGCTGTTTTTT.

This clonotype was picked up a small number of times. The CDR3 spells CASSQDERVSSYEQYF. CDR3 bases: TGCGCCAGCAGCCAAGATGAGCGCGTGAGCTCCTACGAGCAGTACTTC. The chain combines TRBV4-1 with TRBJ2-7; D is ambiguous. V lost 0 bases to trimming and J lost 0 bases, with 12 bases between them. This CDR3 has 16 amino acids. Germline V gene sequence: CDR1 MGHRA, CDR2 YSYEKL.

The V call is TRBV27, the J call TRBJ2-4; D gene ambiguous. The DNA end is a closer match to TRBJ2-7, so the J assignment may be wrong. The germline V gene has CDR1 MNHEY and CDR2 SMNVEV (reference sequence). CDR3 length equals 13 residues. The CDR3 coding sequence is TGTGCCAGCAGTTTATCGCCTAGGTCCGAGCAGTACTTC. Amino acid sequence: CASSLSPRSEQYF.

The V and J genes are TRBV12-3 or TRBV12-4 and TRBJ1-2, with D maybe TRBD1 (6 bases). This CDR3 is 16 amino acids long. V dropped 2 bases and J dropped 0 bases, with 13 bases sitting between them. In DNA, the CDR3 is TGTGCCAGCAGTTTAATGGGGGCCGAAGCTAACTATGGCTACACCTTC. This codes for CASSLMGAEANYGYTF.

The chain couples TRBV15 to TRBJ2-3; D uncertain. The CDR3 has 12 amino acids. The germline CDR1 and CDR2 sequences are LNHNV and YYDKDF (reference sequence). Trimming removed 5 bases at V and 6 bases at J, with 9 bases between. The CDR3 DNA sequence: TGTGCCACCAGCGGGATAGCTGATACGCAGTATTTT. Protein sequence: CATSGIADTQYF.

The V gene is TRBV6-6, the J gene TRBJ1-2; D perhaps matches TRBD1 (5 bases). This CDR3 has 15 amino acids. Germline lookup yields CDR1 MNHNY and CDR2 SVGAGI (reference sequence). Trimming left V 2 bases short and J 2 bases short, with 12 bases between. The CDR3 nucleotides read TGTGCCAGCAGTTACGTCGCAGGGTCCAACTATGGCTACACCTTC. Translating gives CASSYVAGSNYGYTF.

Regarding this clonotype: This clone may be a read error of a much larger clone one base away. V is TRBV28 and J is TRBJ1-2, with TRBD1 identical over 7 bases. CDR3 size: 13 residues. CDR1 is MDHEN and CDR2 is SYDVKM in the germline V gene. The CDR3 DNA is TGTGCCAGCCAAAGGGACAGCCTCTATGGCTGCACCTTC. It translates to CASQRDSLYGCTF.

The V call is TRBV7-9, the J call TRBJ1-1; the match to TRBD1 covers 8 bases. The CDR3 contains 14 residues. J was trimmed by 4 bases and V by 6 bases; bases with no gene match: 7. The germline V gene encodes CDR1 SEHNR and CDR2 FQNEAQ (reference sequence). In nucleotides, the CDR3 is TGTGCCAGCAGACTAGGACAGGGTTTCACTGAAGCTTTCTTT. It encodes CASRLGQGFTEAFF.